This T cell receptor (beta chain) originates from a study of blood T cell repertoires in COVID-19. Study-wide background: Samples representing acute and convalescent COVID-19 were sourced from the United States, Italy and Spain. T cells, B-cell-depleted T cells, or PBMCs supplied cDNA or gDNA.

Deletions cut 1 base from V and 2 bases from J, with 5 bases between. This CDR3 region has 13 residues. From germline, CDR1 is LGHDT and CDR2 YNNKEL (reference sequence). Original processing notes: Amplification of reference gene primers provided the estimated nucleated cell counts. The protocol was immunoSEQ multiplex PCR, while the TCRdb copy is restricted to in-frame clones and leaves out a portion. D and trimming come from the DNA, and the V and J calls and clone size come from that table. This sample has around 170,000 clones, with 80% to 90% found just once. The sequence derives from a man between 50 and 59 years old with active or convalescent COVID-19. Sample: peripheral blood. The chain combines TRBV3-1 (or the pseudogene TRBV3-2) with TRBJ1-2, with D tentatively TRBD1 (5 bases). CDR3 amino acids: CASSQGQNYGYTF. Written as DNA, the CDR3 is TGTGCCAGCAGCCAAGGACAGAACTATGGCTACACCTTC.